This entry concerns a single T cell receptor (beta chain). What it recognizes is unknown. Some clones are missing from TCRdb's copy, which holds only in-frame ones; the method was immunoSEQ multiplex PCR. The table records 2.3 million or so clones, approximately 93% of them present only once. This record belongs to a study of shared clonotypes between healthy human individuals. General study points: Despite large depth, sorted-subset datasets appeared incompletely sequenced.

Caucasian adults residing in Nashville, Tennessee made up all the donors. Naive CD4+ cells were CD45RA-selected; the remaining cells were memory. Germline lookup yields CDR1 LNHNV and CDR2 YYDKDF (reference sequence). Trimming took 3 bases from V and 3 from J; bases not matched to a gene: 2. CDR3 length equals 16 residues. Sequenced sample: naive CD4+ T cells from PBMCs. Subset in this sample: CD45RA+ positively selected. This TCR was recovered from a man between 18 and 35 years old in good health. Some clones in this sample may be carry-over from other donors' samples. The chain joins TRBV15 to TRBJ2-4; 13 bases fit TRBD2. Here the CDR3 DNA reads TGTGCCACCAGCAGGGGACTAGCGGGAAGCAAAAACATTCAGTACTTC. It specifies CATSRGLAGSKNIQYF.